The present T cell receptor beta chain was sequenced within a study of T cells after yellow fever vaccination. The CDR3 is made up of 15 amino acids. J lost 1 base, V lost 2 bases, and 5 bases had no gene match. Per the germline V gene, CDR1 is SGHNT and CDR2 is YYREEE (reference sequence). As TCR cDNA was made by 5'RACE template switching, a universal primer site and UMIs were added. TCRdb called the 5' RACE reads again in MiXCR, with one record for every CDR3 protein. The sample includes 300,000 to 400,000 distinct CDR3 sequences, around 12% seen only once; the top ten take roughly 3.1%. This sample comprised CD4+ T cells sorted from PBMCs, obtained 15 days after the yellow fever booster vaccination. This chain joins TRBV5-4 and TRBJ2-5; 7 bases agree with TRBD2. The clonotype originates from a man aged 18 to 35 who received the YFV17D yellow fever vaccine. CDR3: CASSFSGSSQETQYF. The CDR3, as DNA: TGTGCCAGCAGCTTTAGCGGGTCCTCCCAAGAGACCCAGTACTTC. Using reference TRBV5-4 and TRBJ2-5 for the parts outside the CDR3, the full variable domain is ETGVTQSPTHLIKTRGQQVTLRCSSQSGHNTVSWYQQALGQGPQFIFQYYREEENGRGNFPPRFSGLQFPNYSSELNVNALELDDSALYLCASSFSGSSQETQYFGPGTRLLVL.